This TCR beta chain was documented in a study of blood T cell repertoires in COVID-19. As for the study in general: Spain, Italy and the United States supplied samples that represented acute and convalescent COVID-19. T cells, B-cell-depleted T cells, or PBMCs provided the cDNA or gDNA that served as material.

Trimming took off 8 bases at V and 6 bases at J, with 18 bases between the two ends. Germline V gene data show CDR1 as MRHNA and CDR2 as SNTAGT. The CDR3 totals 14 residues. Original data processing: Reference gene primers were amplified, and this amplification served to estimate nucleated cell counts. Sequencing used immunoSEQ multiplex PCR; TCRdb keeps in-frame clones, though not all of them. V, J and clone size were drawn from that table, and D and trimming were deduced from the DNA. The data contain 50,000 to 65,000 clones, 80% to 90% of them seen just once; the ten biggest clones take up 4.8%. The specimen sequenced was peripheral blood. The TCR sequence derives from a man aged 55 to 70 with acute or convalescent COVID-19. The chain joins TRBV6-4 to TRBJ2-3, with D possibly matching TRBD2 (5 bases). The chain's CDR3 is CASGPDSTRDTQYF. CDR3 DNA: TGTGCCAGCGGACCGGACTCGACCCGGGATACGCAGTATTTT.